The present entry profiles one TCR beta chain with its context. The antigen remains unidentified. The data stem from a study of Graves' ophthalmopathy and Graves' hyperthyroidism. The CDR3 consists of 15 residues. Germline V gene lookup returns CDR1 SEHNR and CDR2 FQNEAQ (reference sequence). The V end was cut by 3 bases, the J end by 3 bases, with 14 bases between. Study-level results: Most thyroid clonotypes expanded beyond 0.001 frequency were also found in blood.

Investigators amplified TCR beta CDR3 regions from RNA transcripts. Second-round multiplex PCR came after first-round RT-PCR with HTBI primers. TCRdb redid the calling of the multiplex PCR reads with MiXCR, one entry per CDR3 protein. The table has hundreds of thousands of distinct CDR3 sequences, roughly two fifths seen once. Sequencing was carried out using peripheral blood. V and J are TRBV7-9 and TRBJ1-1; possible D gene TRBD1, 6 bases. The TCR sequence derives from an adult man with Graves' ophthalmopathy. CDR3 DNA sequence: TGTGCCAGCAGCTTGGGTACAGGGAAGGACACTGAAGCTTTCTTT. Its translation: CASSLGTGKDTEAFF.